The TCR gamma chain described here comes from a study of gamma-delta T cells after stem cell transplantation. Germline CDR1 is GITISATS and CDR2 is ISYDGTV (reference sequence). The CDR3 length is 16 residues. Trimming removed 0 bases from V and 7 bases from J; junction bases left unmatched: 3. This clone has only a few counts. A far larger clone is one nucleotide away, so this likely arose from a read error. TCRdb re-identified clones in the RT-PCR reads via CATT. The data show some 220 gamma-chain clones, more than 15% seen once. This receptor was identified in a human donor. It is not recorded whose cells these are; they may come from a transplant donor. Sequences were obtained from gamma-delta T cells. The chain couples TRGV9 to TRGJP. TCRdb carries no J gene annotation; the J gene was assigned here by matching the DNA with germline. DNA for the CDR3: TGTGCCTTGTGGGAGGTGTGGGAGTTGGGCAAAAAAATCAAGGTATTT. Protein sequence: CALWEVWELGKKIKVF.